The present T cell receptor beta chain was sequenced within a study of CD8+CD57+ T cells in acquired aplastic anemia. The sample holds one count of this clonotype. Germline V gives CDR1 SGHTA, CDR2 FQGNSA. V was clipped by 5 bases and J by 7 bases; unmatched bases: 13. The CDR3 length is 15 residues. Genomic DNA templated the TCR beta VDJ and CDR3 profiling. TCRdb re-analysed the reads in MiXCR, keeping a single row per CDR3 protein. The table records approximately 470,000 distinct CDR3 sequences, around 30% of them present only once. Those patients picked for sequencing had displayed CD8+CD57+ cell expansion on flow cytometry.

This receptor was identified in a human donor with aplastic anemia. The specimen sequenced was sorted CD4+, CD8+, or CD8+CD57+ T cells (not recorded which) from PBMCs. The rearrangement links TRBV7-2 to TRBJ2-7; TRBD1 matches at 8 bases. In nucleotides, the CDR3 is TGTGCCAGCAGCCAAGACAGGGGAGAGCACAATGAGCAGTACTTC. Its protein product is CASSQDRGEHNEQYF.